This TCR beta chain was identified in a study of blood T cell repertoires in COVID-19. Authors' data handling: By means of reference gene primer amplification, nucleated cell counts were estimated. The method was immunoSEQ multiplex PCR; TCRdb's version includes in-frame clones alone and lacks a portion of them. The D gene and trimming were derived from the DNA, and the V and J assignments and clone size from that table. The data show more than 300,000 clones, with under 95% seen just once and approximately 17% held by the top ten. Trimming left V 3 bases short and J 15 bases short, with 15 bases between. Germline V gene lookup returns CDR1 DFQATT and CDR2 SNEGSKA (reference sequence). The CDR3 extends over 11 amino acids.

The receptor was derived from a woman aged 25 to 39 who had recovered from COVID-19. The specimen sequenced was PBMCs or T cells enriched from blood (not recorded which). V usage is TRBV20-1 and J usage is TRBJ2-1; D gene unclear. CDR3 bases: TGCAGTGCTAGCAAGAATACAATTCGGTTCTTC. Translated, it gives CSASKNTIRFF.